Following are 30 T cell receptor beta chains from one sample sequenced in a study of cytomegalovirus exposure and HLA in healthy donors (dated by TCRdb to the late 2010s). The protocol used for the library was the immunoSEQ multiplex PCR assay. For the multiplex PCR, a mixture combining 60 forward primers for TCR Vbeta segments and 13 reverse primers for TCR Jbeta segments was used. The immuneACCESS repertoire file appears here via TCRdb, limited to in-frame rearrangements. These files lack a portion of the clones; in checked studies, under half of the deficit traces to unresolved V genes, and the cause of the others is not known. The sample includes about 140,000 clones, with around 78% observed a single time. 2% to 2.5% of the sample is taken by the ten largest. The sample consisted of PBMCs. The receptors here all came from a woman aged 18 to 35 in good health and CMV-seropositive.

This chain joins TRBV5-4 and TRBJ1-1; 8 positions match TRBD1. V lost 4 bases, J lost 10 bases, and 9 bases stayed unmatched. This CDR3 region has 13 residues. CDR1 is SGHNT and CDR2 is YYREEE in the germline V gene (reference sequence). DNA of the CDR3: TGTGCCAGCAGCGTGGACAGGGTTCCGCCAGCTTTCTTT. This gives the protein CASSVDRVPPAFF.

The chain uses TRBV5-8 and TRBJ2-1; 9 bases align to TRBD1. The ends lost 4 bases at V and 2 bases at J; junction bases unmatched: 7. Germline CDR1 and CDR2: SGHTS and YDEGEE. The CDR3 has 16 residues. CDR3 in DNA: TGTGCCAGCAGCCGCCCCCGGACAGGGGCCTACAATGAGCAGTTCTTC. Protein: CASSRPRTGAYNEQFF.

This clone was counted once. The chain uses TRBV14 and TRBJ2-7, with TRBD2 matching over 14 bases. The germline gives CDR1 SGHDN, CDR2 FVKESK. The CDR3 totals 16 residues. V was clipped by 4 bases and J by 2 bases; unmatched bases: 4. For the CDR3, the DNA is TGTGCCAGCAGCCTCGGGACTAGCGGGGGCCCCTACGAGCAGTACTTC. Amino acids: CASSLGTSGGPYEQYF.

The V and J genes are TRBV29-1 and TRBJ1-1; D unresolved. Germline V lookup: CDR1 SQVTM, CDR2 ANQGSEA. CDR3 size: 11 residues. V was pared by 6 bases and J by 2 bases, with 7 bases between. CDR3 amino acids: CSVELNTEAFF. For the CDR3, the DNA is TGCAGCGTGGAACTAAACACTGAAGCTTTCTTT.

This clone was counted only a few times. The chain joins TRBV2 to TRBJ1-2; D gene unclear. Looked up from germline, CDR1 is SNHLY and CDR2 is FYNNEI. V was trimmed by 6 bases and J by 3 bases, leaving 11 bases between them. The CDR3 is 13 residues long. CDR3 nucleotides: TGTGCCAGCAGGGCAGAGGGCGACTATGGCTACACCTTC. This encodes CASRAEGDYGYTF. The whole variable domain, filled in from reference TRBV2 and TRBJ1-2, reads EPEVTQTPSHQVTQMGQEVILRCVPISNHLYFYWYRQILGQKVEFLVSFYNNEISEKSEIFDDQFSVERPDGSNFTLKIRSTKLEDSAMYFCASRAEGDYGYTFGSGTRLTVV.

The chain is built from TRBV28 and TRBJ1-1; TRBD1 might be the D (6 bases). The CDR3 consists of 13 residues. Germline-derived CDR1 and CDR2 are MDHEN and SYDVKM. V was shortened by 6 bases and J by 1 base, with 9 bases between the two germline ends. The CDR3 region has the DNA TGTGCCAGCAGGTCCAGGGGGAACACTGAAGCTTTCTTT. It translates to CASRSRGNTEAFF. Complete variable domain (other parts from reference TRBV28 and TRBJ1-1): DVKVTQSSRYLVKRTGEKVFLECVQDMDHENMFWYRQDPGLGLRLIYFSYDVKMKEKGDIPEGYSVSREKKERFSLILESASTNQTSMYLCASRSRGNTEAFFGQGTRLTVV.

The sample holds one count of this clone. The rearrangement joins TRBV4-2 to TRBJ1-3; a weak D match, TRBD1 (6 bases). The CDR3 runs to 17 residues. Germline CDR1 LGHNA, CDR2 YNFKEQ. V was cut by 0 bases and J by 4 bases, with 16 bases left in between. The DNA of the CDR3 is TGTGCCAGCAGCCAAGATCGAAAGACAGGCGGGGGAAACACCATATATTTT. It translates to CASSQDRKTGGGNTIYF.

This clone showed up just a few times. The rearrangement uses TRBV6-4 and TRBJ2-3, with D perhaps TRBD2 (7 bases). Germline V gene data show CDR1 as MRHNA and CDR2 as SNTAGT. This CDR3 comprises 14 residues. V was clipped by 3 bases and J by 6 bases, with 13 bases between them. CDR3 in amino acids: CASSEFGGRDTQYF. Written as DNA, the CDR3 is TGTGCCAGCAGTGAATTCGGGGGGCGGGATACGCAGTATTTT.

The chain couples TRBV28 to TRBJ1-1; 7 nucleotides align to TRBD1. V dropped 6 bases and J dropped 3; count of bases not matched to a gene: 10. Germline V gives CDR1 MDHEN, CDR2 SYDVKM. CDR3 length: 15 amino acids. The CDR3 is CASRGSTGRDTEAFF. In DNA form, the CDR3 reads TGTGCCAGCAGGGGGTCGACAGGGCGAGACACTGAAGCTTTCTTT.

This chain links TRBV15 with TRBJ1-4, with TRBD1 identical over 7 bases. J gave up 0 bases and V 3 bases, and 4 bases lay outside the gene matches. This CDR3 comprises 16 residues. Germline CDR1 and CDR2: LNHNV and YYDKDF (reference sequence). The CDR3 DNA is TGTGCCACCAGCAGGGGACAGTACGCAACTAATGAAAAACTGTTTTTT. Translating gives CATSRGQYATNEKLFF.

The chain couples TRBV4-1 to TRBJ2-7, with 9 positions matching TRBD1. The trim removed 4 bases at V and 2 bases at J, leaving 9 bases unmatched. Germline loops: CDR1 MGHRA, CDR2 YSYEKL. CDR3 length equals 16 residues. The CDR3 bases are TGCGCCAGCAGCCTTTACGACAGGGGGGAAACCTACGAGCAGTACTTC. Translation gives CASSLYDRGETYEQYF.

V and J are TRBV7-6 and TRBJ1-2; D remains unclear. The V and J ends lost 1 base and 1 base respectively, with 4 bases between them. The CDR3 covers 13 residues. Looked up from germline, CDR1 is SGHVS and CDR2 is FNYEAQ. Here the CDR3 DNA reads TGTGCCAGCAGCTTAGACAATAACTATGGCTACACCTTC. This sequence encodes CASSLDNNYGYTF.

V gene TRBV6-1 combines with J gene TRBJ1-3; D is uncertain. This CDR3 is built from 14 residues. V dropped 2 bases and J dropped 8 bases, with 13 bases sitting between them. Germline V gene lookup returns CDR1 MNHNS and CDR2 SASEGT. CDR3 amino acids: CASSESSLRDTIYF. CDR3 nucleotide sequence: TGTGCCAGCAGTGAAAGTTCACTTCGGGACACCATATATTTT.

In its sample, this clone was seen a few times. The chain couples TRBV7-6 to TRBJ1-1, with 9 positions matching TRBD1. V shed 2 bases, J shed 4 bases, and the junction held 11 bases outside the gene matches. Germline V gene data show CDR1 as SGHVS and CDR2 as FNYEAQ. CDR3 length: 17 amino acids. CDR3 in amino acids: CASSLPLFGTGPTEAFF. CDR3 DNA sequence: TGTGCCAGCAGCTTACCACTTTTTGGGACAGGGCCCACTGAAGCTTTCTTT.

The chain uses TRBV6-6 and TRBJ2-7; 10 bases agree with TRBD1. Trimming took 6 bases from V and 7 from J; bases not matched to a gene: 12. This CDR3 is built from 15 residues. The germline V gene encodes CDR1 MNHNY and CDR2 SVGAGI (reference sequence). Here the CDR3 DNA reads TGTGCCAGCAGCGCCAGTCGGACAGGGGGTGGTGAGCAGTACTTC. Translating gives CASSASRTGGGEQYF.

This chain joins TRBV5-1 and TRBJ2-2; D is unclear. Trimming took 1 base from V and 0 from J, leaving 10 bases between them. The CDR3 totals 16 residues. Germline V gene sequence: CDR1 SGHRS, CDR2 YFSETQ. This chain's CDR3 is CASSLSARANTGELFF. The CDR3 DNA reads as TGCGCCAGCAGCTTGTCCGCCCGGGCGAACACCGGGGAGCTGTTTTTT.

V gene TRBV7-9 combines with J gene TRBJ1-1, with TRBD1 identical over 9 bases. Germline values: CDR1 SEHNR, CDR2 FQNEAQ (reference sequence). This CDR3 region has 19 residues. The J segment lost 1 base and the V segment lost 2 bases, leaving 14 bases of the junction unmatched. CDR3 coding DNA: TGTGCCAGCAGCTTAAGGGGTGGGACAGGGAGGATGCCGAACACTGAAGCTTTCTTT. It translates to CASSLRGGTGRMPNTEAFF.

V is TRBV19 and J is TRBJ2-7; 8 positions match TRBD1. The trim removed 2 bases at V and 0 bases at J, leaving 6 bases unmatched. The CDR3 is 16 amino acids. Germline V gene sequence: CDR1 LNHDA, CDR2 SQIVND (reference sequence). CDR3 coding DNA: TGTGCCAGTAGTATACGAGCCGGGACAGGCTCCTACGAGCAGTACTTC. Translation gives CASSIRAGTGSYEQYF.

This sequence joins TRBV15 and TRBJ1-1; the D is unclear. The V gene lost 0 bases and the J gene lost 8 bases, with 16 bases spanning the gap. CDR3 length equals 15 residues. Germline CDR1 reads LNHNV; CDR2 reads YYDKDF (reference sequence). CDR3 bases: TGTGCCACCAGCAGAGAAGGTGGAAAAGGAGGGGAAGCTTTCTTT. It specifies CATSREGGKGGEAFF. Supplemented by reference TRBV15 and TRBJ1-1, the full variable domain reads DAMVIQNPRYQVTQFGKPVTLSCSQTLNHNVMYWYQQKSSQAPKLLFHYYDKDFNNEADTPDNFQSRRPNTSFCFLDIRSPGLGDTAMYLCATSREGGKGGEAFFGQGTRLTVV.

The chain combines TRBV10-2 with TRBJ2-7; perhaps TRBD2 as D (7 bases). Germline-derived CDR1 and CDR2 are WSHSY and SAAADI. CDR3 length: 17 amino acids. V was clipped by 2 bases and J by 0 bases, with 17 bases between them. The CDR3, as DNA: TGCGCCAGCAGTGAGAGGGACGGGGGGCCTAGCTCCTACGAGCAGTACTTC. It translates to CASSERDGGPSSYEQYF.

The genes are TRBV27 and TRBJ2-1; 9 bases are a match to TRBD2. J lost 6 bases, V lost 6 bases, and 9 bases had no gene match. The CDR3 spans 15 residues. Germline CDR1 and CDR2: MNHEY and SMNVEV (reference sequence). This chain's CDR3 is CASRWSGGSLNEQFF. CDR3 sequence (DNA): TGTGCCAGCAGGTGGAGCGGGGGGAGTCTCAATGAGCAGTTCTTC.

The chain recombines TRBV5-1 with TRBJ1-3, with D hard to call. The CDR3 has 14 residues. Deletions cut 6 bases from V and 0 bases from J, with 10 bases between. Germline CDR1 and CDR2: SGHRS and YFSETQ. CDR3 loop: CASTTGSSGNTIYF. Here the CDR3 DNA reads TGCGCCAGCACCACGGGGTCCTCTGGAAACACCATATATTTT.

Only a few counts were recorded for this clone. This rearrangement joins TRBV7-9 to TRBJ2-4; tentative D call: TRBD2 (7 bases). This CDR3 has 14 residues. The germline CDR1 and CDR2 sequences are SEHNR and FQNEAQ (reference sequence). The V end was cut by 5 bases, the J end by 8 bases, with 16 bases between. CDR3 in DNA: TGTGCCAGCAGCGAAAACGGGGGGCAGGACATTCAGTACTTC. Its translation is CASSENGGQDIQYF.

The rearrangement uses TRBV5-1 and TRBJ2-2; 7 bases fit TRBD1. The germline CDR1 and CDR2 sequences are SGHRS and YFSETQ. This CDR3 is built from 15 residues. With V trimmed by 2 bases and J by 3 bases, 4 bases remained unmatched. As DNA, the CDR3 is TGCGCCAGCAGCTTTAGGACAGGCGACACCGGGGAGCTGTTTTTT. Translated: CASSFRTGDTGELFF.

The rearrangement joins TRBV6-5 to TRBJ1-1; 7 bases line up with TRBD1. Per germline, CDR1 MNHEY and CDR2 SVGAGI. Trimming removed 5 bases from V and 5 bases from J; junction bases left unmatched: 8. The CDR3 is 14 residues long. CDR3 in amino acids: CASSGGQARTEAFF. In DNA form, the CDR3 reads TGTGCCAGCAGTGGTGGACAGGCTCGTACTGAAGCTTTCTTT.

J is TRBJ1-4 and V is TRBV14; 8 bases map to TRBD1. The V segment lost 4 bases and the J segment 8 bases; nucleotides outside the gene matches: 9. This CDR3 comprises 15 residues. CDR1 is SGHDN, CDR2 FVKESK, per germline. The CDR3 protein is CASSPRTGFEEKLFF. The CDR3 nucleotides are TGTGCCAGCAGCCCCCGGACAGGGTTTGAGGAAAAACTGTTTTTT.

In its sample, this clone was seen once. The chain has TRBV28 and TRBJ2-5; 10 positions match TRBD2. J lost 0 bases, V lost 6 bases, and 7 bases had no gene match. Germline assignment: CDR1 MDHEN and CDR2 SYDVKM. The CDR3 has 16 amino acids. CDR3 residues: CASRIGTSVNQETQYF. DNA for the CDR3: TGTGCCAGCAGGATAGGGACTAGCGTAAACCAAGAGACCCAGTACTTC.

V and J are TRBV7-2 and TRBJ1-4; 8 nucleotides agree with TRBD1. Losses at the gene ends were 1 base for V and 10 bases for J; bases not matched to a gene: 11. This CDR3 is built from 16 residues. Germline V CDR1 and CDR2: SGHTA, FQGNSA. The CDR3 reads CASSLGGQGGVGKLFF. CDR3 nucleotides: TGTGCCAGCAGCTTAGGAGGACAGGGTGGGGTGGGAAAACTGTTTTTT.

This clone showed up just once. The chain is built from TRBV5-1 and TRBJ1-6; a weak D match, TRBD1 (5 bases). V was shortened by 0 bases and J by 10 bases, with 14 bases between the two germline ends. The CDR3 covers 15 residues. Germline V gene data show CDR1 as SGHRS and CDR2 as YFSETQ. The CDR3 spells CASSLVPGAESPLHF. The CDR3 DNA follows: TGCGCCAGCAGCTTGGTCCCTGGGGCCGAGTCACCCCTCCACTTT.

This chain links TRBV4-1 with TRBJ1-1; 7 positions agree with TRBD1. The CDR3 covers 12 residues. The junction had 5 bases not matched to a gene; V was cut back by 5 bases and J by 8 bases. The V gene's germline CDR1 is MGHRA and CDR2 YSYEKL. CDR3 protein: CASSERTGEAFF. The CDR3 coding sequence is TGCGCCAGCAGCGAAAGGACAGGAGAAGCTTTCTTT.